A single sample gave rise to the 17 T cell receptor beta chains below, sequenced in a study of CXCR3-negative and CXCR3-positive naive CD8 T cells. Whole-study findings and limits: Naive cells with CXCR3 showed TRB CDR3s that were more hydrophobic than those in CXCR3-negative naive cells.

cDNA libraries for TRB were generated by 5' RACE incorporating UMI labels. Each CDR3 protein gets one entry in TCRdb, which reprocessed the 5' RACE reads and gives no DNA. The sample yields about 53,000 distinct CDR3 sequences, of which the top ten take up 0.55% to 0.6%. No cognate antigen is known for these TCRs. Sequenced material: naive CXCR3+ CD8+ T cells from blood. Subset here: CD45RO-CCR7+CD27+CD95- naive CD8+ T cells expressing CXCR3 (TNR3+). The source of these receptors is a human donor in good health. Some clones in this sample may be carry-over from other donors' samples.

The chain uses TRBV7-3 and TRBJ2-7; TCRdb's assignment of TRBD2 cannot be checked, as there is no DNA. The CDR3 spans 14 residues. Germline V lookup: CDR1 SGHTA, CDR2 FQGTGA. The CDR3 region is CASSLSGGAYEQYF.

CDR3 residues: CASSLRTGGTEAFF. The chain joins TRBV12-3 or TRBV12-4 to TRBJ1-1; absent DNA, TCRdb's TRBD1 call cannot be checked. The CDR3 sequence is 14 residues long.

CDR3 residues: CASSLGAGGGDEQFF. The V and J genes are TRBV13 and TRBJ2-1; the TRBD2 assignment by TCRdb is unverifiable without DNA. The length of the CDR3 is 15 residues. In germline, CDR1 is PRHDT, CDR2 FYEKMQ (reference sequence).

The CDR3 spells CSVEDGGGPYEQYF. This sequence joins TRBV29-1 and TRBJ2-7. The germline CDR1 and CDR2 sequences are SQVTM and ANQGSEA. The CDR3 is made up of 14 amino acids.

Here the CDR3 reads CASIPGTGDSNQPQHF. The gene calls are TRBV6-1 and TRBJ1-5; the TCRdb call, TRBD1, lacks DNA for checking. Germline V lookup: CDR1 MNHNS, CDR2 SASEGT. The CDR3 has 16 amino acids.

The CDR3: CASSLGPGSNQPQHF. V usage is TRBV7-9 and J usage is TRBJ1-5; TCRdb outputs TRBD1, but without DNA this stays unchecked. This CDR3 region has 15 residues. Germline-derived CDR1 and CDR2 are SEHNR and FQNEAQ (reference sequence).

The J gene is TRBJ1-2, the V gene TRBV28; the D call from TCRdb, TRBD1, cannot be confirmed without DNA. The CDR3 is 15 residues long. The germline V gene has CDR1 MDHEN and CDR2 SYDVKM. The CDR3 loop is CASSLGQDPNYGYTF.

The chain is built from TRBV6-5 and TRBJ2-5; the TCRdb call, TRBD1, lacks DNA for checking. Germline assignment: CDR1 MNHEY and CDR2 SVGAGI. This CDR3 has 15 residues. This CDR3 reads CASRSLFRGLETQYF.

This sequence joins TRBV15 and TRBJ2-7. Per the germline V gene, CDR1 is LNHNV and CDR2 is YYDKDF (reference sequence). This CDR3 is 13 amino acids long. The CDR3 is CATSREMVYEQYF.

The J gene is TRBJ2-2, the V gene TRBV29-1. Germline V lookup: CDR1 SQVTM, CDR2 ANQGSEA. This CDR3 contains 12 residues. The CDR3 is CSVEGETGELFF.

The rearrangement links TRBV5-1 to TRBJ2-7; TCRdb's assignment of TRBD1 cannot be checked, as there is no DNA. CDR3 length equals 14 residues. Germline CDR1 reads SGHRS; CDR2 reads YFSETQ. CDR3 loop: CASSLETGPYEQYF.

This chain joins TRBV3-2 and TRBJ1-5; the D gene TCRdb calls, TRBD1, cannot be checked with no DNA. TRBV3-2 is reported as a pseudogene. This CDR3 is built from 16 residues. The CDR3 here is CASSQDDRFWGEPQHF.

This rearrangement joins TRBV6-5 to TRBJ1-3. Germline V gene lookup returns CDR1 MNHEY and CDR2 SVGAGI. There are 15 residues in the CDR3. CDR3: CASKDRLSSGNTIYF.

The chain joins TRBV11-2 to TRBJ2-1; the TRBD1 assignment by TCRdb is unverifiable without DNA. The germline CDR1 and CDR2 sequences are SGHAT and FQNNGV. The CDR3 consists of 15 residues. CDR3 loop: CASSSITGYYNEQFF.

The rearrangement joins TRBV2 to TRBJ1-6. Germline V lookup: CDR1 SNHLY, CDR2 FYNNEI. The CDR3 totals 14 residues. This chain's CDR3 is CASSEGIPNSPLHF.

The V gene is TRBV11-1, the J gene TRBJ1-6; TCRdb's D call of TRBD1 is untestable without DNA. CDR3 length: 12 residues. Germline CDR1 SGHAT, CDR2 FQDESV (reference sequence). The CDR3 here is CASSGQNSPLHF.

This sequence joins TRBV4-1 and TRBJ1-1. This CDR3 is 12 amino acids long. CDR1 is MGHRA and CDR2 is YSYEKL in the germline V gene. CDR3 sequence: CASSQEGFEAFF.